The next 27 T cell receptor beta chains were all read from a single sample in a study of T-cell memory formation after mild COVID-19. TCRdb fed the 5' RACE reads into MiXCR, producing one record per CDR3 protein. The sample gives about 270,000 distinct CDR3 sequences, 15% to 17% of which show up once; 2.1% is in the top ten. The sample was PBMCs or a T cell subset sorted from them (not recorded which). The receptors come from an adult woman who had mild COVID-19 (a few samples of this study predate the infection). Cell type and time point are not known.

This chain joins TRBV20-1 and TRBJ1-1; 7 nucleotides align to TRBD1. The J segment lost 0 bases and the V segment lost 5 bases, leaving 18 bases of the junction unmatched. The CDR3 spans 18 residues. Germline values: CDR1 DFQATT, CDR2 SNEGSKA (reference sequence). The CDR3 nucleotides read TGCAGTGCTCCTGCCGATTTACAGGGGAGGGGTATGAACACTGAAGCTTTCTTT. It yields the protein CSAPADLQGRGMNTEAFF.

This chain joins TRBV6-6 and TRBJ1-1; 10 nucleotides agree with TRBD1. CDR3 length equals 18 residues. The junction had 10 bases not matched to a gene; V was cut back by 1 base and J by 2 bases. Germline V gene data show CDR1 as MNHNY and CDR2 as SVGAGI (reference sequence). As DNA, the CDR3 is TGTGCCAGCAGTTACTTCCTAAGCGGGACAGGGGACAACACTGAAGCTTTCTTT. This gives the protein CASSYFLSGTGDNTEAFF.

The sample holds a few counts of this clonotype. The V gene is TRBV6-6, the J gene TRBJ1-3; 10 bases align to TRBD1. There are 17 residues in the CDR3. The V gene's germline CDR1 is MNHNY and CDR2 SVGAGI (reference sequence). With 10 bases clipped from V and 0 bases from J, the junction kept 12 bases outside the gene matches. The chain's CDR3 is CATRPGQGGISGNTIYF. Written as DNA, the CDR3 is TGTGCCACCAGACCTGGACAGGGGGGAATCTCTGGAAACACCATATATTTT.

This clonotype was detected a few times. The CDR3 loop is CSARTGGGGDTQYF. The CDR3 DNA follows: TGCAGTGCTCGGACAGGGGGAGGCGGGGATACGCAGTATTTT. The chain couples TRBV20-1 to TRBJ2-3; 10 nucleotides line up with TRBD1. V gave up 5 bases and J gave up 6 bases; unmatched junction bases: 8. This CDR3 is 14 amino acids long. CDR1 DFQATT and CDR2 SNEGSKA come from the germline V gene (reference sequence).

Regarding this clonotype: Relative to the germline gene, one junction end is altered; a read error may explain this. The V and J genes are TRBV7-2 and TRBJ2-6, with D perhaps TRBD1 (6 bases). Germline lookup yields CDR1 SGHTA and CDR2 FQGNSA. The CDR3 length is 15 residues. The CDR3 sequence is CASRLGGSGANVLTF. The DNA of the CDR3 is TGTGCCAGCAGATTAGGGGGTAGTGGGGCCAACGTCCTGACTTTC.

This chain links TRBV12-3 or TRBV12-4 with TRBJ1-2, with D hard to call. V gave up 4 bases and J gave up 2 bases, with 5 bases separating them. The CDR3 has 12 amino acids. The CDR3 is CASSSGNYGYTF. As DNA, the CDR3 is TGTGCCAGCAGTTCCGGGAACTATGGCTACACCTTC.

This chain connects TRBV5-1 to TRBJ2-2, with D tentatively TRBD2 (7 bases). Germline V gene sequence: CDR1 SGHRS, CDR2 YFSETQ. Trimming shortened V by 4 bases and J by 0 bases, and 13 bases separated the two germline ends. The CDR3 loop spans 16 amino acids. This CDR3 is CASSPGEGSNTGELFF. The CDR3 nucleotides read TGCGCCAGCAGCCCAGGGGAGGGATCGAACACCGGGGAGCTGTTTTTT.

This chain uses TRBV29-1 with TRBJ1-1; D perhaps matches TRBD1 (5 bases). V lost 6 bases to trimming and J lost 0 bases, with 11 bases between them. CDR1 is SQVTM and CDR2 is ANQGSEA in the germline V gene. This CDR3 contains 13 residues. CDR3 residues: CSVHGQMNTEAFF. The CDR3 DNA sequence: TGCAGCGTCCACGGACAAATGAACACTGAAGCTTTCTTT. The whole variable domain, filled in from reference TRBV29-1 and TRBJ1-1, reads SAVISQKPSRDICQRGTSLTIQCQVDSQVTMMFWYRQQPGQSLTLIATANQGSEATYESGFVIDKFPISRPNLTFSTLTVSNMSPEDSSIYLCSVHGQMNTEAFFGQGTRLTVV.

This chain joins TRBV5-1 and TRBJ2-5; D is uncertain. V lost 4 bases, J lost 3 bases, and 13 bases lay in between. Looked up from germline, CDR1 is SGHRS and CDR2 is YFSETQ. The CDR3 has 14 amino acids. CDR3 sequence: CASSPTGGEETQYF. CDR3 coding DNA: TGCGCCAGCAGCCCCACGGGTGGGGAAGAGACCCAGTACTTC.

The chain joins TRBV3-1 to TRBJ2-1; no firm D call. V gave up 3 bases and J gave up 8 bases, with 14 bases separating them. CDR1 and CDR2 from the germline V gene are LGHDT and YNNKEL (reference sequence). There are 14 residues in the CDR3. CDR3 nucleotide sequence: TGTGCCAGCAGCCAGGCCTCTAGGGTGCATGAGCAGTTCTTC. It codes for CASSQASRVHEQFF.

The J gene is TRBJ2-1, the V gene TRBV25-1, with 9 bases fitting TRBD2. V gave up 6 bases and J gave up 2 bases; unmatched junction bases: 5. This CDR3 spans 15 amino acids. Germline assignment: CDR1 MGHDK and CDR2 SYGVNS. Here the CDR3 reads CASRGLAGPYNEQFF. CDR3 in DNA: TGTGCCAGCAGAGGTCTAGCGGGACCCTACAATGAGCAGTTCTTC.

The V and J genes are TRBV4-2 and TRBJ2-1; 7 positions agree with TRBD2. This CDR3 is built from 15 residues. The germline V gene has CDR1 LGHNA and CDR2 YNFKEQ. V shed 0 bases and J 4 bases; nucleotides not matched to a gene: 3. Written as DNA, the CDR3 is TGTGCCAGCAGCCAAGAGGGGAGGGTTTACAATGAGCAGTTCTTC. Encoded protein: CASSQEGRVYNEQFF.

V is TRBV29-1 and J is TRBJ1-2; tentatively, D is TRBD1 (5 bases). Trimming took 4 bases from V and 4 from J, leaving 16 bases between them. The germline V gene has CDR1 SQVTM and CDR2 ANQGSEA. The CDR3 contains 14 residues. Here the CDR3 reads CSVAVQGGLYGYTF. DNA of the CDR3: TGCAGCGTTGCAGTTCAGGGAGGGCTCTATGGCTACACCTTC.

The chain employs TRBV20-1 and TRBJ2-3; D remains unclear. Germline lookup yields CDR1 DFQATT and CDR2 SNEGSKA (reference sequence). The CDR3 is made up of 14 amino acids. The germline V and J ends were trimmed by 1 base and 3 bases, with 11 bases remaining between them. DNA of the CDR3: TGCAGTGCTAGAGCCTTGGTATCGACAGATACGCAGTATTTT. Protein product: CSARALVSTDTQYF.

This clonotype was counted ten times or more. This chain links TRBV30 with TRBJ2-1; the D is unclear. Germline V CDR1 and CDR2: GTSNPN, SVGIG (reference sequence). V gave up 3 bases and J gave up 2 bases, with 8 bases separating them. The CDR3 runs 13 residues. The CDR3 sequence: CAWRKAAYNEQFF. Written as DNA, the CDR3 is TGTGCCTGGAGGAAAGCCGCCTACAATGAGCAGTTCTTC. Looking up the rest from reference TRBV30 and TRBJ2-1 gives the full variable domain: SQTIHQWPATLVQPVGSPLSLECTVEGTSNPNLYWYRQAAGRGLQLLFYSVGIGQISSEVPQNLSASRPQDRQFILSSKKLLLSDSGFYLCAWRKAAYNEQFFGPGTRLTVL.

This clonotype was recorded a few times. The rearrangement uses TRBV5-5 and TRBJ2-2; TRBD2 is a possible D gene (6 bases). This CDR3 is built from 15 residues. The germline V and J ends were trimmed by 6 bases and 3 bases, with 15 bases remaining between them. Germline V gene data show CDR1 as SGHKS and CDR2 as YYEKEE (reference sequence). The CDR3 nucleotides are TGTGCCAGCAATATTCTAGGGACTTACACCGGGGAGCTGTTTTTT. Translating gives CASNILGTYTGELFF. Drawing the rest from reference TRBV5-5 and TRBJ2-2, the complete variable domain is DAGVTQSPTHLIKTRGQQVTLRCSPISGHKSVSWYQQVLGQGPQFIFQYYEKEERGRGNFPDRFSARQFPNYSSELNVNALLLGDSALYLCASNILGTYTGELFFGEGSRLTVL.

This clonotype was recorded a few times. The V and J genes are TRBV12-3 or TRBV12-4 and TRBJ2-7; D is uncertain. Trimming pared 7 bases from V and 3 bases from J, leaving 13 bases between. This CDR3 spans 13 amino acids. CDR3 in amino acids: CASKSRRRYEQYF. In DNA, the CDR3 is TGTGCCAGCAAAAGCAGGCGCCGCTACGAGCAGTACTTC.

This chain links TRBV12-3 or TRBV12-4 with TRBJ1-1; tentatively, D is TRBD1 (5 bases). The V and J ends lost 2 bases and 3 bases respectively, with 13 bases between them. This CDR3 has 15 residues. The DNA of the CDR3 is TGTGCCAGCAGTTTACAGGGCAGCCGCCACACTGAAGCTTTCTTT. Translating it yields CASSLQGSRHTEAFF.

There are a few counts of this clonotype. This sequence joins TRBV4-2 and TRBJ2-1, with D uncertain. Germline loops: CDR1 LGHNA, CDR2 YNFKEQ. This CDR3 is 14 amino acids long. Trimming removed 1 base from V and 8 bases from J, with 12 bases in between. The CDR3 nucleotides are TGTGCCAGCAGCCAAGCCGCCATAGACGATGAGCAGTTCTTC. Its protein product is CASSQAAIDDEQFF.

The V and J genes are TRBV12-3 or TRBV12-4 and TRBJ1-1, with a tentative D call TRBD1 (5 bases). This CDR3 is built from 11 residues. V was shortened by 4 bases and J by 8 bases, with 8 bases between the two germline ends. This chain's CDR3 is CASSSRAEAFF. The CDR3 DNA sequence: TGTGCCAGCAGTTCCAGGGCGGAAGCTTTCTTT.

This clonotype occurred a few times. The chain recombines TRBV29-1 with TRBJ1-2; no reliable D call. Germline V gives CDR1 SQVTM, CDR2 ANQGSEA. This CDR3 has 12 amino acids. Trimming left V 4 bases short and J 4 bases short, with 10 bases between. The CDR3 coding sequence is TGCAGCGTTGCGAGGGTAGGCTATGGCTACACCTTC. Translation: CSVARVGYGYTF.

J is TRBJ2-7 and V is TRBV10-3; 10 bases agree with TRBD1. The J segment lost 6 bases and the V segment lost 4 bases, leaving 0 bases of the junction unmatched. The V gene's germline CDR1 is ENHRY and CDR2 SYGVKD. The CDR3 has 12 amino acids. This chain's CDR3 is CAISGTGGEQYF. CDR3 sequence (DNA): TGTGCCATCAGTGGGACAGGGGGCGAGCAGTACTTC.

This rearrangement joins TRBV6-6 to TRBJ1-2; 9 nucleotides line up with TRBD1. The length of the CDR3 is 14 residues. J was trimmed by 8 bases and V by 8 bases; bases with no gene match: 12. Germline V lookup: CDR1 MNHNY, CDR2 SVGAGI (reference sequence). CDR3 sequence: CASVSGTGIWGYTF. The CDR3 bases are TGTGCCAGCGTTTCCGGGACAGGGATCTGGGGCTACACCTTC.

Only a few counts were recorded for this clonotype. The V call is TRBV6-2 or TRBV6-3, the J call TRBJ2-4; D not certain. Germline loops: CDR1 MNHEY, CDR2 SVGEGT. Trimming left V 0 bases short and J 6 bases short, with 15 bases between. The CDR3 has 16 amino acids. CDR3 in amino acids: CASSYSMSPKGNIQYF. CDR3 coding DNA: TGTGCCAGCAGTTACTCGATGTCCCCGAAAGGAAACATTCAGTACTTC.

This clonotype was picked up a small number of times. This chain connects TRBV29-1 to TRBJ2-1; D may match TRBD1 or TRBD2 (5 bases each). Germline loops: CDR1 SQVTM, CDR2 ANQGSEA. The CDR3 has 14 residues. V lost 6 bases and J 2 bases, leaving 14 bases between the germline ends. CDR3 sequence reads: CSVASGLAYNEQFF. The CDR3 DNA sequence: TGCAGCGTCGCCTCGGGGCTTGCCTACAATGAGCAGTTCTTC.

The rearrangement uses TRBV7-2 and TRBJ1-1, with 9 nucleotides matching TRBD1. The CDR3 length is 16 residues. Germline CDR1 and CDR2: SGHTA and FQGNSA. V lost 5 bases and J lost 1; bases outside the gene matches: 8. CDR3 sequence (DNA): TGTGCCAGCAGCCCACGGGACAGGGCGCCGAACACTGAAGCTTTCTTT. This sequence encodes CASSPRDRAPNTEAFF.

This chain joins TRBV6-2 or TRBV6-3 and TRBJ2-1; 8 nucleotides align to TRBD2. This CDR3 has 14 residues. The junction had 9 bases not matched to a gene; V was cut back by 7 bases and J by 7 bases. Germline V gene lookup returns CDR1 MNHEY and CDR2 SVGEGT. CDR3 protein: CASKGSGRRNEQFF. Written as DNA, the CDR3 is TGTGCCAGCAAAGGGAGCGGGAGAAGGAATGAGCAGTTCTTC.